These 15 T cell receptor beta chains came from one sample sequenced in a study of blood T cells in healthy people across ages. A second PCR, run for roughly 7 to 12 cycles, used a sample-barcoded 5' primer plus a J-beta primer mix. TCRdb ran MiXCR on the 5' RACE reads and lists one entry per CDR3 protein. The sample lists about 830,000 distinct CDR3 sequences, 62% seen once, with 28% in the top ten. The sample taken for sequencing was blood. All receptors come from a young man in good health.

This sequence joins TRBV6-2 or TRBV6-3 and TRBJ2-1, with TRBD2 matching over 13 bases. Germline lookup yields CDR1 MNHEY and CDR2 SVGEGT. With 7 bases clipped from V and 7 bases from J, the junction kept 10 bases outside the gene matches. The CDR3 is 16 residues long. In DNA, the CDR3 is TGTGCCAGCACCTCACGAGGGACTAGCGGGACAAATGAGCAGTTCTTC. Translating gives CASTSRGTSGTNEQFF.

The V call is TRBV29-1, the J call TRBJ2-7, with D hard to call. The V gene's germline CDR1 is SQVTM and CDR2 ANQGSEA. This CDR3 is 13 amino acids long. Deletions cut 0 bases from V and 2 bases from J, with 8 bases between. The CDR3 region has the DNA TGCAGCGTTGAAGATCAGTTCGCCTACGAGCAGTACTTC. Translated, it gives CSVEDQFAYEQYF.

The rearrangement joins TRBV7-9 to TRBJ2-3; a weak D match, TRBD2 (6 bases). This CDR3 has 14 residues. Germline V gene lookup returns CDR1 SEHNR and CDR2 FQNEAQ (reference sequence). V lost 9 bases and J 3 bases, leaving 16 bases between the germline ends. The CDR3 protein is CASSGQGGTDTQYF. CDR3 DNA: TGTGCCAGTTCGGGGCAGGGAGGAACAGATACGCAGTATTTT.

This clonotype appeared a single time. CDR3 in DNA: TGTGCCAGCAGCGAGAGACAGGGGGTTGTTTTTGGGGAGCTGTTTTTT. Translating it yields CASSERQGVVFGELFF. The chain uses TRBV2 and TRBJ2-2, with TRBD1 matching 9 bases. This CDR3 spans 16 amino acids. Germline loops: CDR1 SNHLY, CDR2 FYNNEI. V lost 6 bases to trimming and J lost 8 bases; unmatched junction nucleotides: 13.

This clonotype was counted only a few times. The chain joins TRBV3-1 to TRBJ2-3, with D hard to call. The V end lost 5 bases, the J end lost 6 bases, and 12 bases lay between the germline ends. The CDR3 sequence is 13 residues long. Germline V gene lookup returns CDR1 LGHDT and CDR2 YNNKEL (reference sequence). CDR3 coding DNA: TGTGCCAGCAGCTACCGAACATCGGATACGCAGTATTTT. This sequence encodes CASSYRTSDTQYF.

This clonotype was counted between two and nine times. The genes are TRBV7-2 and TRBJ2-7; D is perhaps TRBD2 (7 bases). The CDR3 is 16 amino acids. Per the germline V gene, CDR1 is SGHTA and CDR2 is FQGNSA. The germline V and J ends were trimmed by 4 bases and 6 bases, with 22 bases remaining between them. As DNA, the CDR3 is TGTGCCAGCAGCTCCCCCGGGGGGCTCTTGCTAGCCGAGCAGTACTTC. It yields the protein CASSSPGGLLLAEQYF.

This clonotype was counted only a few times. The rearrangement links TRBV6-5 to TRBJ2-7, with D possibly being TRBD2 (5 bases). This CDR3 comprises 14 residues. Per germline, CDR1 MNHEY and CDR2 SVGAGI. V dropped 4 bases and J dropped 5 bases, with 15 bases sitting between them. CDR3: CASSSYGVMNEQYF. CDR3 DNA: TGTGCCAGCAGTTCCTACGGGGTGATGAACGAGCAGTACTTC.

Note on this clonotype: Since a much larger clone is just one base distant, this may be a read error. The chain carries TRBV15 and TRBJ1-4, with 8 nucleotides matching TRBD1. This CDR3 region has 15 residues. Per the germline V gene, CDR1 is LNHNV and CDR2 is YYDKDF (reference sequence). CDR3 bases: TGTGCCACCAGCAGTTCAGGGGGCTTTAAGGAAAGACTGTTTTTT. Translated, it gives CATSSSGGFKERLFF.

The J gene is TRBJ1-2, the V gene TRBV19; 9 nucleotides agree with TRBD1. V was clipped by 4 bases and J by 7 bases; unmatched bases: 7. Germline V gives CDR1 LNHDA, CDR2 SQIVND (reference sequence). The CDR3 loop spans 14 amino acids. The CDR3 reads CASSTGQGPRGYTF. The CDR3, as DNA: TGTGCCAGTAGTACCGGACAGGGGCCCCGTGGCTACACCTTC.

The V gene is TRBV4-2, the J gene TRBJ2-7; 14 bases agree with TRBD2. The J call is in doubt because the DNA end fits TRBJ2-5 better. The germline CDR1 and CDR2 sequences are LGHNA and YNFKEQ. The length of the CDR3 is 18 residues. The CDR3 reads CASSQRAGLAGGRETQYF. The CDR3, as DNA: TGTGCCAGCAGCCAGAGAGCCGGACTAGCGGGGGGAAGGGAGACCCAGTACTTC.

The V and J genes are TRBV4-1 and TRBJ2-3, with D maybe TRBD1 (6 bases). Deletions cut 1 base from V and 2 bases from J, with 19 bases between. Per germline, CDR1 MGHRA and CDR2 YSYEKL. CDR3 size: 18 residues. The CDR3 sequence is CASSQGPGQNYPTDTQYF. The CDR3, as DNA: TGCGCCAGCAGCCAAGGACCTGGACAGAATTATCCCACAGATACGCAGTATTTT.

The V call is TRBV7-2, the J call TRBJ2-3; 10 bases line up with TRBD1. CDR1 SGHTA and CDR2 FQGNSA come from the germline V gene. J was trimmed by 3 bases and V by 0 bases; bases with no gene match: 6. This CDR3 has 17 residues. The CDR3 coding sequence is TGTGCCAGCAGCTTAGCCCGGACAGGGGGGAGGACAGATACGCAGTATTTT. Translation gives CASSLARTGGRTDTQYF.

This chain connects TRBV9 to TRBJ2-5; 10 nucleotides match TRBD2. Germline V gene lookup returns CDR1 SGDLS and CDR2 YYNGEE. The CDR3 consists of 14 residues. Trimming removed 3 bases from V and 5 bases from J; junction bases left unmatched: 4. The CDR3 DNA sequence: TGTGCCAGCAGCGCACTAGCGGGGATGGAGACCCAGTACTTC. Protein sequence: CASSALAGMETQYF.

To note about this clonotype: Its ends do not fully match the called genes, so a read error is possible. V gene TRBV9 combines with J gene TRBJ1-6, with no clear D. The CDR3 runs to 15 residues. Germline CDR1 is SGDLS and CDR2 is YYNGEE. CDR3 in amino acids: CASSVGGEWNSPLHF. CDR3 sequence (DNA): TGTGCCAGTAGCGTAGGTGGGGAATGGAATTCACCCCTCCACTTT.

The chain carries TRBV5-1 and TRBJ1-1; D unclear. The CDR3 contains 17 residues. Trimming took off 0 bases at V and 3 bases at J, with 18 bases between the two ends. Germline assignment: CDR1 SGHRS and CDR2 YFSETQ. The DNA of the CDR3 is TGCGCCAGCAGCTTGGCCGGCGGAGTGATGAGGGACACTGAAGCTTTCTTT. Translated: CASSLAGGVMRDTEAFF.